The 4 T cell receptor beta chains listed next were all sequenced from one sample in a study of T cell responses to AZD1222 COVID-19 vaccine. Libraries were prepared by immunoSEQ multiplex PCR; TCRdb keeps only in-frame clonotypes and omits some of them. Of about 140,000 clones in the sample, around 92% are singletons; the top ten hold about 3%. Sequencing used peripheral blood, obtained on day 0 of AZD1222 vaccination. The receptors originated from an adult in good health.

J is TRBJ1-3 and V is TRBV30; D is unclear. Germline CDR1 is GTSNPN and CDR2 is SVGIG (reference sequence). This CDR3 is built from 11 residues. Trimming cost V 2 bases and J 3 bases, with 2 bases left between them. The CDR3 coding sequence is TGTGCCTGGAGTAATGGAAACACCATATATTTT. Translating gives CAWSNGNTIYF.

This clone occurred once. The rearrangement links TRBV20-1 to TRBJ2-5, with D unclear. V shed 2 bases and J shed 3 bases, with 4 bases lying between them. The CDR3 is 11 amino acids. Germline CDR1 and CDR2: DFQATT and SNEGSKA (reference sequence). The CDR3 reads CSARREETQYF. The CDR3 DNA reads as TGCAGTGCTAGAAGAGAAGAGACCCAGTACTTC.

V usage is TRBV5-1 and J usage is TRBJ2-2; 8 bases line up with TRBD2. CDR1 SGHRS and CDR2 YFSETQ come from the germline V gene. V lost 0 bases, J lost 1 base, and 2 bases stayed unmatched. This CDR3 has 16 residues. The CDR3 DNA sequence: TGCGCCAGCAGCTTGGTAAGCGGGAGGAACACCGGGGAGCTGTTTTTT. Its protein product is CASSLVSGRNTGELFF.

The V call is TRBV6-4, the J call TRBJ2-2, with 7 bases identical to TRBD2. With 6 bases clipped from V and 4 bases from J, the junction kept 5 bases outside the gene matches. CDR1 MRHNA and CDR2 SNTAGT come from the germline V gene. This CDR3 spans 14 amino acids. The CDR3 DNA reads TGTGCCAGCAGCGATCTAGCGGCCACCGGGGAGCTGTTTTTT. Its translation is CASSDLAATGELFF.